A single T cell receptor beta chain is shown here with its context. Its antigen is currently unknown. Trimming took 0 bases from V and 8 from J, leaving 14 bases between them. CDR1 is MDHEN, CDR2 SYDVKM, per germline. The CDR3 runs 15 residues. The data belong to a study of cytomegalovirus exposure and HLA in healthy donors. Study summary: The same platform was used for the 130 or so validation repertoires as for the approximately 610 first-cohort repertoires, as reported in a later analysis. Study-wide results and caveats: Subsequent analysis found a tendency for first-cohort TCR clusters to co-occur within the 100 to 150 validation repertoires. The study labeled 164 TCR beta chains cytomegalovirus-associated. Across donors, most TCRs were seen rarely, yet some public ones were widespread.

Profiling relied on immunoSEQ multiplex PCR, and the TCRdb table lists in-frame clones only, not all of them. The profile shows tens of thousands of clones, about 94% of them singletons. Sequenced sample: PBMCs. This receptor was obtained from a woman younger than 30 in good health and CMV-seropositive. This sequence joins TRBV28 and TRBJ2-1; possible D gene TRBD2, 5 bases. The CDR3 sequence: CASSLWSPIAYEQFF. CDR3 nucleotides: TGTGCCAGCAGTTTATGGTCCCCCATAGCGTATGAGCAGTTCTTC.